This entry concerns a single TCR beta chain. What it binds is not known. This sample was taken from a study of cytotoxic CD8 clonotypes in ibrutinib-treated CLL. Study overall: Among the patients, over 9 presented as relapsed/refractory and 15 as treatment-naive; around 17 showed unmutated IGHV. Responses: 24 partial, 2 complete; after median around 64 months, approximately 14 stayed remitted, around twelve progressed. General observations from the study: The study found baseline clonality above age-matched healthy donors, tracking circulating CD8+ T-cell counts.

Profiling relied on immunoSEQ multiplex PCR, and the TCRdb table lists in-frame clones only, not all of them. The table records about 200,000 clones, around 72% of them present only once. Trimming shortened V by 2 bases and J by 0 bases, and 4 bases separated the two germline ends. CDR1 and CDR2 (germline): GTSNPN, SVGIG (reference sequence). The CDR3 loop spans 12 amino acids. The TCR sequence derives from a human donor with chronic lymphocytic leukemia. V is TRBV30 and J is TRBJ2-5; no reliable D call. Sequenced material: PBMCs, taken after 24 months of ibrutinib treatment. This chain's CDR3 is CAWSRNQETQYF. Written as DNA, the CDR3 is TGTGCCTGGAGTCGCAACCAAGAGACCCAGTACTTC.